This T cell receptor beta chain was retrieved from a study of T cell responses to AZD1222 COVID-19 vaccine. Study outcomes and limitations: Breadth and depth of Spike-specific TCRs rose after two AZD1222 doses. Most donors were white British and more were female, and clonal diversity was possibly underestimated. Repertoires were collected only later (after the peak T cell response had occurred).

Between the trimmed V and J ends, which lost 8 bases and 5 bases, there was a span of 4 bases. In germline, CDR1 is LNHDA, CDR2 SQIVND (reference sequence). This CDR3 is built from 10 residues. Clones were sequenced by immunoSEQ multiplex PCR, and TCRdb holds only the in-frame ones, with some missing. The sample contains roughly 65,000 clones, around 78% of which appear only once. With respect to this clone: Antigen unknown.

Doses given second, at about 4 or about 12 weeks, were pooled. This clonotype was obtained from an adult who received the AZD1222 COVID-19 vaccine. The chain has TRBV19 and TRBJ2-1; D gene uncertain. Specimen: peripheral blood, collected 28 days after the second AZD1222 dose. The CDR3 loop is CASGHNEQFF. The CDR3, as DNA: TGTGCCAGTGGCCACAATGAGCAGTTCTTC.